Shown below are 15 T cell receptor beta chains from a single sample sequenced in a study of blood T cell repertoires in COVID-19. Method: immunoSEQ multiplex PCR; TCRdb's copy keeps in-frame clones and lacks some. The table includes some 330,000 clones, roughly 91% detected once. Sequencing was carried out using peripheral blood. The receptors were gathered from a woman in her 30s with COVID-19, enrolled during active disease.

The CDR3 bases are TGCGCCAGCAGCTCAACGACAGGTTATAGCAATCAGCCCCAGCATTTT. Its translation: CASSSTTGYSNQPQHF. The gene calls are TRBV4-1 and TRBJ1-5; maybe TRBD1 (6 bases). In germline, CDR1 is MGHRA, CDR2 YSYEKL. CDR3 length equals 16 residues. Between the trimmed V and J ends, which lost 5 bases and 0 bases, there was a span of 14 bases.

This clone has a single count. CDR3 in amino acids: CASSIGDRGVGEQFF. The CDR3 nucleotides are TGTGCCAGTAGTATTGGGGACAGGGGTGTCGGTGAGCAGTTCTTC. The chain carries TRBV19 and TRBJ2-1; 10 bases line up with TRBD1. This CDR3 spans 15 amino acids. Germline CDR1 and CDR2: LNHDA and SQIVND (reference sequence). The J segment lost 9 bases and the V segment lost 3 bases, leaving 8 bases of the junction unmatched. The full variable domain, its missing parts supplied by reference TRBV19 and TRBJ2-1, is DGGITQSPKYLFRKEGQNVTLSCEQNLNHDAMYWYRQDPGQGLRLIYYSQIVNDFQKGDIAEGYSVSREKKESFPLTVTSAQKNPTAFYLCASSIGDRGVGEQFFGPGTRLTVL.

The chain recombines TRBV6-4 with TRBJ2-3; D perhaps matches TRBD1 (6 bases). The ends were cut back, 2 bases at V and 3 bases at J, with 6 bases in the middle. Germline V lookup: CDR1 MRHNA, CDR2 SNTAGT. This CDR3 spans 13 amino acids. CDR3 protein: CASSDQGTDTQYF. In DNA, the CDR3 is TGTGCCAGCAGTGACCAGGGGACAGATACGCAGTATTTT.

V and J are TRBV11-3 and TRBJ1-2; D not certain. Germline CDR1 is SGHNT and CDR2 is YENEEA. Between the trimmed V and J ends, which lost 5 bases and 4 bases, there was a span of 8 bases. The CDR3 totals 12 residues. The CDR3 DNA is TGTGCCAGCAGCCCCGGTCCCTATGGCTACACCTTC. Its translation: CASSPGPYGYTF.

The chain couples TRBV6-2 or TRBV6-3 to TRBJ1-1, with 11 bases fitting TRBD1. The CDR3 sequence is 16 residues long. Germline CDR1 reads MNHEY; CDR2 reads SVGEGT. With V trimmed by 0 bases and J by 5 bases, 5 bases remained unmatched. The DNA of the CDR3 is TGTGCCAGCAGTTACTCGAGGACAGGGGGCAAGACTGAAGCTTTCTTT. The encoded protein is CASSYSRTGGKTEAFF.

The DNA of the CDR3 is TGTGCCAGCGGCAGAGGGGGAATTCAGCCCCAGCATTTT. It translates to CASGRGGIQPQHF. The chain uses TRBV7-9 and TRBJ1-5, with D possibly matching TRBD1 (6 bases). The V gene's germline CDR1 is SEHNR and CDR2 FQNEAQ (reference sequence). There are 13 residues in the CDR3. V was cut by 8 bases and J by 6 bases, with 14 bases left in between.

The rearrangement joins TRBV4-1 to TRBJ2-1; 7 bases fit TRBD2. The CDR3 runs 15 residues. Trimming cost V 6 bases and J 7 bases; bases outside gene matches: 12. Germline V gene sequence: CDR1 MGHRA, CDR2 YSYEKL. The CDR3 nucleotides read TGCGCCAGCAGTAGGGAGGGCAGGGAGGGTAATGAGCAGTTCTTC. This encodes CASSREGREGNEQFF.

This clone has a single count. The chain couples TRBV13 to TRBJ1-1, with unresolved D. There are 13 residues in the CDR3. Germline CDR1 and CDR2: PRHDT and FYEKMQ (reference sequence). With 5 bases removed from V and 4 bases from J, the gap between germline ends came to 11 bases. CDR3 in DNA: TGTGCCAGCAGCCTTACCGGGTTCACTGAAGCTTTCTTT. It translates to CASSLTGFTEAFF.

The V and J genes are TRBV7-2 and TRBJ2-5; no firm D call. Trimming took 3 bases from V and 1 from J, leaving 6 bases between them. The germline CDR1 and CDR2 sequences are SGHTA and FQGNSA. This CDR3 comprises 13 residues. In DNA form, the CDR3 reads TGTGCCAGCAGCTTGACTTTCCAAGAGACCCAGTACTTC. It encodes CASSLTFQETQYF.

This chain connects TRBV5-6 to TRBJ1-1; D is unresolved. The germline V gene has CDR1 SGHDT and CDR2 YYEEEE. V was clipped by 3 bases and J by 4 bases, with 7 bases between them. The CDR3 consists of 12 residues. CDR3: CASSYGLTEAFF. CDR3 bases: TGTGCCAGCAGCTACGGACTCACTGAAGCTTTCTTT. Together with reference TRBV5-6 and TRBJ1-1, the CDR3 gives the full variable domain: DAGVTQSPTHLIKTRGQQVTLRCSPKSGHDTVSWYQQALGQGPQFIFQYYEEEERQRGNFPDRFSGHQFPNYSSELNVNALLLGDSALYLCASSYGLTEAFFGQGTRLTVV.

In DNA form, the CDR3 reads TGCGCCAGCAGCATAACCGGGGGGGGCACTGAAGCTTTCTTT. Translation: CASSITGGGTEAFF. V gene TRBV4-3 combines with J gene TRBJ1-1; maybe TRBD1 (5 bases). Per germline, CDR1 LGHNA and CDR2 YSLEER. The CDR3 spans 14 residues. The germline V and J ends were trimmed by 5 bases and 4 bases, with 14 bases remaining between them.

The chain links TRBV12-3 or TRBV12-4 to TRBJ1-6; no clear D. CDR3 length equals 13 residues. The germline V and J ends were trimmed by 2 bases and 9 bases, with 8 bases remaining between them. The CDR3 coding sequence is TGTGCCAGCAGTTTATGGTCGGGTTCACCCCTCCACTTT. Amino acid sequence: CASSLWSGSPLHF.

V usage is TRBV6-6 and J usage is TRBJ2-2; 11 bases fit TRBD1. The V segment lost 5 bases and the J segment 9 bases; nucleotides outside the gene matches: 14. The CDR3 totals 17 residues. Germline lookup yields CDR1 MNHNY and CDR2 SVGAGI (reference sequence). CDR3 sequence reads: CASSHTFGQGASWELFF. In nucleotides, the CDR3 is TGTGCCAGCAGTCACACCTTTGGACAGGGGGCGAGCTGGGAGCTGTTTTTT.

This chain joins TRBV9 and TRBJ1-1; 8 bases match TRBD1. The V gene end was trimmed by 3 bases and the J gene end by 7 bases; junction bases not matched to a gene: 14. The CDR3 runs to 16 residues. The V gene's germline CDR1 is SGDLS and CDR2 YYNGEE. CDR3 protein: CASSDPRTGPGDEAFF. The CDR3 DNA is TGTGCCAGCAGCGACCCCAGGACAGGGCCAGGGGATGAAGCTTTCTTT.

This clone was seen a few times. This chain uses TRBV7-2 with TRBJ2-3; 13 nucleotides line up with TRBD2. CDR1 and CDR2 (germline): SGHTA, FQGNSA. Trimming took 1 base from V and 5 from J; bases not matched to a gene: 6. There are 17 residues in the CDR3. CDR3 protein: CASSLGRTSGGGDTQYF. In DNA, the CDR3 is TGTGCCAGCAGCTTAGGGAGGACTAGCGGGGGTGGAGATACGCAGTATTTT. The full variable domain, rest sourced from reference TRBV7-2 and TRBJ2-3, is GAGVSQSPSNKVTEKGKDVELRCDPISGHTALYWYRQSLGQGLEFLIYFQGNSAPDKSGLPSDRFSAERTGGSVSTLTIQRTQQEDSAVYLCASSLGRTSGGGDTQYFGPGTRLTVL.